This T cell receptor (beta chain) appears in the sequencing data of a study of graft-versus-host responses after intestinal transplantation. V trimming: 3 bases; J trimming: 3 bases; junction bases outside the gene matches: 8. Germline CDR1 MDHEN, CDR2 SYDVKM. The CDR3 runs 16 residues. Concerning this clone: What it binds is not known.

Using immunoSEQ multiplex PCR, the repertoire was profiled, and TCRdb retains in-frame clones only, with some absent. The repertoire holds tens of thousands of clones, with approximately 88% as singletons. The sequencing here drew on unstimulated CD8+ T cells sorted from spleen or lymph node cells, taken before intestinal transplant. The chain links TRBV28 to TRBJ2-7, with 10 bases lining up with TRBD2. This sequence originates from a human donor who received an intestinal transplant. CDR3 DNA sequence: TGTGCCAGCAGTTTTCACAGCGGGAGGGGTTACTACGAGCAGTACTTC. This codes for CASSFHSGRGYYEQYF.